The 11 T cell receptor beta chains reported below all come from one sample, sequenced in a study of blood T cell repertoires in COVID-19. Sequencing was performed with immunoSEQ multiplex PCR; in TCRdb, only in-frame clones are kept and a portion is missing. The top ten hold around 47% of the sample, which has about 69,000 clones, just under 80% seen once. The sample was peripheral blood. The receptors here all came from a human donor in a cohort sampled during active COVID-19.

The CDR3 DNA sequence: TGTGCCAGTAGTACAGACTTACGGAGCAATCAGCCCCAGCATTTT. Its protein is CASSTDLRSNQPQHF. V is TRBV19 and J is TRBJ1-5, with D hard to call. Germline V lookup: CDR1 LNHDA, CDR2 SQIVND (reference sequence). This CDR3 contains 15 residues. V shed 4 bases and J shed 1 base, with 11 bases lying between them.

This chain uses TRBV5-4 with TRBJ2-1; D is possibly TRBD1 (6 bases). The CDR3 consists of 15 residues. CDR1 is SGHNT and CDR2 is YYREEE in the germline V gene (reference sequence). The V and J ends lost 0 bases and 2 bases respectively, with 9 bases between them. CDR3 sequence (DNA): TGTGCCAGCAGCTTGGTCAGGGGACCCTACAATGAGCAGTTCTTC. As protein: CASSLVRGPYNEQFF.

The V gene is TRBV6-1, the J gene TRBJ1-6, with a possible D match to TRBD1 (6 bases). Germline lookup yields CDR1 MNHNS and CDR2 SASEGT. The length of the CDR3 is 13 residues. V was clipped by 6 bases and J by 12 bases, with 15 bases between them. The CDR3 region has the DNA TGTGCCAGCAGCGAACAGGGTACTCTACCCCTCCACTTT. It specifies CASSEQGTLPLHF.

This chain connects TRBV28 to TRBJ1-1, with D possibly being TRBD1 (5 bases). CDR3 length: 14 residues. Germline V lookup: CDR1 MDHEN, CDR2 SYDVKM. V dropped 8 bases and J dropped 1 base, with 14 bases sitting between them. CDR3 region: CASAWGSGNTEAFF. CDR3 sequence (DNA): TGTGCCAGCGCATGGGGCTCGGGGAACACTGAAGCTTTCTTT. The full variable domain, completed using reference TRBV28 and TRBJ1-1, is DVKVTQSSRYLVKRTGEKVFLECVQDMDHENMFWYRQDPGLGLRLIYFSYDVKMKEKGDIPEGYSVSREKKERFSLILESASTNQTSMYLCASAWGSGNTEAFFGQGTRLTVV.

This chain connects TRBV2 to TRBJ2-1; 7 bases are a match to TRBD1. Germline V gives CDR1 SNHLY, CDR2 FYNNEI. The CDR3 is 13 residues long. V shed 7 bases and J 7 bases; nucleotides not matched to a gene: 7. The CDR3: CASILQGVNEQFF. CDR3 sequence (DNA): TGTGCCAGCATCCTGCAGGGGGTGAATGAGCAGTTCTTC.

On this clone: The sample contains more than one DNA sequence encoding this CDR3. The CDR3 nucleotides read TGCGCCAGCAGCTTGGAGACAGGGTCCTACGAGCAGTACTTC. Translating gives CASSLETGSYEQYF. J is TRBJ2-7 and V is TRBV5-1; 7 positions agree with TRBD1. CDR1 is SGHRS and CDR2 is YFSETQ in the germline V gene. CDR3 length: 14 amino acids. J was trimmed by 1 base and V by 0 bases; bases with no gene match: 1.

The chain recombines TRBV30 with TRBJ2-7; TRBD1 aligns across 8 bases. Germline CDR1 and CDR2: GTSNPN and SVGIG (reference sequence). V was clipped by 2 bases and J by 4 bases; unmatched bases: 10. The CDR3 covers 15 residues. CDR3: CAWSPVGRGQYEQYF. The CDR3 DNA reads TGTGCCTGGAGTCCCGTTGGCAGGGGGCAATACGAGCAGTACTTC. The full variable domain, with the rest looked up from reference TRBV30 and TRBJ2-7, is SQTIHQWPATLVQPVGSPLSLECTVEGTSNPNLYWYRQAAGRGLQLLFYSVGIGQISSEVPQNLSASRPQDRQFILSSKKLLLSDSGFYLCAWSPVGRGQYEQYFGPGTRLTVT.

The chain recombines TRBV16 with TRBJ1-1; unclear D gene. Germline V CDR1 and CDR2: KGHSY, FQNENV. The CDR3 covers 13 residues. The V end lost 2 bases, the J end lost 0 bases, and 4 bases lay between the germline ends. CDR3 residues: CASSQIMNTEAFF. CDR3 DNA sequence: TGTGCCAGCAGCCAAATTATGAACACTGAAGCTTTCTTT.

This rearrangement joins TRBV4-2 to TRBJ2-5; 13 nucleotides agree with TRBD2. The CDR3 runs 17 residues. Looked up from germline, CDR1 is LGHNA and CDR2 is YNFKEQ. The V gene end was trimmed by 1 base and the J gene end by 2 bases; junction bases not matched to a gene: 4. In DNA form, the CDR3 reads TGTGCCAGCAGCCAAGCTCAACTAGCGGGAGGGCAAGAGACCCAGTACTTC. Protein: CASSQAQLAGGQETQYF.

The rearrangement joins TRBV11-2 to TRBJ1-5; weak D call: TRBD1 (5 bases). CDR1 is SGHAT, CDR2 FQNNGV, per germline. The V end lost 1 base, the J end lost 3 bases, and 7 bases lay between the germline ends. CDR3 length: 14 amino acids. CDR3 nucleotide sequence: TGTGCCAGCAGCTTAGGGGGCATCAATCAGCCCCAGCATTTT. Protein: CASSLGGINQPQHF. The full variable domain, rest sourced from reference TRBV11-2 and TRBJ1-5, is EAGVAQSPRYKIIEKRQSVAFWCNPISGHATLYWYQQILGQGPKLLIQFQNNGVVDDSQLPKDRFSAERLKGVDSTLKIQPAKLEDSAVYLCASSLGGINQPQHFGDGTRLSIL.

In this sample, this clone turned up once. This sequence joins TRBV6-4 and TRBJ1-5; D is possibly TRBD1 (5 bases). The germline gives CDR1 MRHNA, CDR2 SNTAGT. This CDR3 comprises 15 residues. V lost 5 bases and J lost 1, with 12 bases in between. CDR3 bases: TGTGCCAGCAGTTTGACAGTTCTCAGCAATCAGCCCCAGCATTTT. It encodes CASSLTVLSNQPQHF.